Following are 13 T cell receptor beta chains from one sample sequenced in a study of response to subunit inactivated influenza vaccine. MiXCR, applied by TCRdb to the RT-PCR reads, yields one record per CDR3 protein. The data hold 550,000 to 600,000 distinct CDR3 sequences, with approximately 10% observed a single time. The material sequenced was PBMCs from blood, taken on the day of vaccination. Source of these receptors: a man in his fifties who received an inactivated influenza vaccine.

The chain employs TRBV12-3 or TRBV12-4 and TRBJ2-2; TRBD1 aligns across 12 bases. V lost 7 bases and J lost 6; bases outside the gene matches: 6. The CDR3 loop spans 15 amino acids. The CDR3 sequence: CASITGTGGPGELFF. In DNA, the CDR3 is TGTGCCAGCATCACCGGGACAGGGGGCCCCGGGGAGCTGTTTTTT.

This clonotype has a count of ten or more. This chain links TRBV7-2 with TRBJ2-4, with 8 bases fitting TRBD1. The V and J ends lost 0 bases and 3 bases, in that order; junction bases with no gene match: 7. Per the germline V gene, CDR1 is SGHTA and CDR2 is FQGNSA. The CDR3 length is 17 residues. For the CDR3, the DNA is TGTGCCAGCAGCTTAGCACTGACAGGGGCTTACAAAAACATTCAGTACTTC. It translates to CASSLALTGAYKNIQYF.

The sample holds many counts of this clonotype. This sequence joins TRBV6-5 and TRBJ1-5, with D hard to call. The CDR3 is made up of 12 amino acids. Trimming took 8 bases from V and 2 from J, leaving 7 bases between them. The germline V gene encodes CDR1 MNHEY and CDR2 SVGAGI. The CDR3: CASSGRNQPQHF. In DNA, the CDR3 is TGTGCCAGCTCCGGCCGCAATCAGCCCCAGCATTTT.

This clonotype was counted a few times. V and J are TRBV20-1 and TRBJ2-7, with D perhaps assigned TRBD1 or TRBD2 (6 bases each). V shed 3 bases and J shed 0 bases, with 9 bases lying between them. From germline, CDR1 is DFQATT and CDR2 SNEGSKA (reference sequence). This CDR3 contains 13 residues. DNA for the CDR3: TGCAGTGCTAGGGGGGGCCTCTCCTACGAGCAGTACTTC. Its protein is CSARGGLSYEQYF.

This clonotype appeared many times. The genes are TRBV12-3 or TRBV12-4 and TRBJ1-6; D is undetermined. V lost 1 base and J lost 4, with 8 bases in between. The CDR3 runs to 15 residues. This CDR3 reads CASSLGAEYNSPLHF. Here the CDR3 DNA reads TGTGCCAGCAGTTTAGGGGCAGAATATAATTCACCCCTCCACTTT.

The chain is built from TRBV20-1 and TRBJ2-1, with TRBD2 matching over 11 bases. The CDR3 consists of 14 residues. Germline values: CDR1 DFQATT, CDR2 SNEGSKA (reference sequence). The V segment lost 6 bases and the J segment 5 bases; nucleotides outside the gene matches: 6. CDR3 bases: TGCAGTGCAAGACTAGCGGGGCCTAACAATGAGCAGTTCTTC. As protein: CSARLAGPNNEQFF.

This clonotype was seen many times. V and J are TRBV5-1 and TRBJ2-2; D call uncertain. Trimming pared 1 base from V and 0 bases from J, leaving 13 bases between. Germline V gene sequence: CDR1 SGHRS, CDR2 YFSETQ. The CDR3 is made up of 17 amino acids. CDR3 sequence: CASSLNLGQANTGELFF. The CDR3 nucleotides read TGCGCCAGCAGCTTGAACCTTGGGCAGGCGAACACCGGGGAGCTGTTTTTT.

This clonotype was detected only a few times. This rearrangement joins TRBV10-2 to TRBJ2-5; TRBD2 matches at 14 bases. Germline loops: CDR1 WSHSY, CDR2 SAAADI. V lost 8 bases, J lost 1 base, and 3 bases stayed unmatched. The CDR3 is made up of 15 amino acids. DNA of the CDR3: TGCGCCAGCGCGACTAGCGGGGGGGCCCAAGAGACCCAGTACTTC. This translates into CASATSGGAQETQYF.

This sequence joins TRBV6-2 or TRBV6-3 and TRBJ2-1; 14 nucleotides agree with TRBD2. J lost 3 bases, V lost 7 bases, and 11 bases had no gene match. Germline CDR1 is MNHEY and CDR2 is SVGEGT. The CDR3 loop spans 18 amino acids. The CDR3 loop reads CASNQGLAGAPIYNEQFF. The CDR3 DNA is TGTGCCAGCAATCAGGGACTAGCGGGAGCGCCGATCTACAATGAGCAGTTCTTC.

In this sample, this clonotype turned up a few times. The V and J genes are TRBV6-5 and TRBJ2-1; 10 bases are shared with TRBD2. Germline V gene data show CDR1 as MNHEY and CDR2 as SVGAGI. V shed 2 bases, J shed 1 base, and the junction held 5 bases outside the gene matches. CDR3 length: 17 residues. The CDR3 DNA reads TGTGCCAGCAGTTACGTAGGTAGCGGGAGGTCCTACAATGAGCAGTTCTTC. Translating it yields CASSYVGSGRSYNEQFF.

The chain has TRBV12-3 or TRBV12-4 and TRBJ2-2; 9 positions agree with TRBD1. The CDR3 runs to 18 residues. The trim removed 5 bases at V and 2 bases at J, leaving 12 bases unmatched. The CDR3 spells CASSPPRDRDSNTGELFF. The CDR3 nucleotides are TGTGCCAGCAGTCCGCCCCGGGACAGGGACTCAAACACCGGGGAGCTGTTTTTT.

This clonotype was detected only a few times. The chain couples TRBV29-1 to TRBJ2-7, with D uncertain. V was shortened by 2 bases and J by 7 bases, with 12 bases between the two germline ends. The CDR3 runs 12 residues. Germline CDR1 reads SQVTM; CDR2 reads ANQGSEA. The CDR3 is CSVERPFGEQYF. The CDR3 DNA reads as TGCAGCGTTGAAAGGCCGTTTGGTGAGCAGTACTTC.

V usage is TRBV11-2 and J usage is TRBJ2-3, with D uncertain. V shed 0 bases and J shed 4 bases, with 8 bases lying between them. Germline V gene sequence: CDR1 SGHAT, CDR2 FQNNGV. The CDR3 consists of 14 residues. The CDR3: CASSLDPSPDTQYF. In nucleotides, the CDR3 is TGTGCCAGCAGCTTAGATCCAAGTCCAGATACGCAGTATTTT. The variable domain in full, with the rest retrieved from reference TRBV11-2 and TRBJ2-3, is EAGVAQSPRYKIIEKRQSVAFWCNPISGHATLYWYQQILGQGPKLLIQFQNNGVVDDSQLPKDRFSAERLKGVDSTLKIQPAKLEDSAVYLCASSLDPSPDTQYFGPGTRLTVL.